This TCR beta chain was sequenced for a study of blood T cell repertoires in COVID-19 (dated by TCRdb to 2018 to 2020). Background for the entire study: Collaborator samples came from the United States, Italy and Spain and covered acute and convalescent phases of COVID-19. Sample metadata almost always included a de-identified subject ID, COVID-19 status, age in years and sex. Samples came from the ongoing ImmuneRACE study (first 160 participants) plus 1,254 subjects from 6 global collaborators. HLA class I and class II types, where available, came from metadata supplied by the sample provider rather than from assay-based typing. The prospective study material was composed of cDNA or gDNA derived from T cells, B-cell-depleted T cells, or PBMCs. The dataset comprised deeply sampled blood TCRbeta repertoires from subjects exposed to, actively infected with, or recovered from COVID-19. The repertoires were released in a freely available public database meant as a resource for research on the immune response to SARS-CoV-2.

On the study overall, not on this receptor specifically: Clinical and demographic metadata were provided uncurated, with the amount varying by source and participant.

Whole blood was collected in K2EDTA tubes by collaborating institutions according to the institutions' own protocols. For TCRbeta analysis, collaborator samples were shipped as frozen whole blood, as isolated PBMCs, or as DNA extracted from either sample type. Its CDR3 holds 13 amino acids, cysteine through phenylalanine. This entry keeps only the CDR3 DNA: 39 bases, framed from base 1. Trimming removed 4 bases from V and 1 base from J, leaving 5 bases between the germline ends. From a lookup of the germline V gene (reference sequence), CDR1 and CDR2 are LGHDT and YNNKEL. This clone was detected once. The clone's antigen remains unknown. Base qualities are missing; no much larger clone stands one base away. Other DNA sequences in the same sample also yield this CDR3. TCRbeta CDR3 regions were amplified from genomic DNA by means of the immunoSEQ Assay, a bias-controlled multiplex PCR. Per the source publication's procedure: The number of nucleated cells in each sample was estimated by amplification of reference gene primers within the assay. To quantify the absolute abundance of each unique TCRbeta CDR3 rearrangement, sequence reads were collapsed and filtered. For each sample, productive Simpson clonality was calculated by taking the square root of Simpson's diversity index across productive rearrangements. TCRdb limited this immuneACCESS table to in-frame rearrangements with V and J called. A share of clones is missing; checked studies link under half to unresolved V genes, and the rest is unexplained. V and J calls and clone size are as listed in that table; D and trimming were resolved from the DNA. The sample contains about 380,000 clones, over 65% of them found a single time. Jointly, the top ten make up about 1% of the sample.

The chain was built from TRBV3-1 (or the pseudogene TRBV3-2) and TRBJ2-1; the D gene is not confidently resolved. Source material: peripheral blood. This receptor was identified in a human donor with acute or convalescent COVID-19. The donor label of this sample is uncertain. The CDR3 is CASSRSSYNEQFF. The DNA sequence is TGTGCCAGCAGCCGTTCGTCCTACAATGAGCAGTTCTTC.